This TCR beta chain was sequenced in a study of patients and donors after allogeneic stem cell transplantation. TCRdb independently ran MiXCR on the RT-PCR reads; one entry per CDR3 protein. The table includes approximately 220,000 distinct CDR3 sequences, less than 50% detected once. Germline V gene data show CDR1 as LGHNA and CDR2 as YSLEER. The CDR3 contains 14 residues. V lost 1 base and J lost 2, with 6 bases in between. This clonotype was sampled from a human donor who was either an allogeneic HSCT recipient or a stem cell or donor lymphocyte infusion donor (not recorded which). It is not recorded whose cells these are; they may come from a transplant donor. The chain joins TRBV4-3 to TRBJ1-3; possibly TRBD1 for D (6 bases). Material for sequencing was blood, either unsorted or a sorted T cell fraction (not recorded which). In DNA, the CDR3 is TGCGCCAGCAGCCAAGGGGGGCCTGGAAACACCATATATTTT. As protein: CASSQGGPGNTIYF.